The clone carrying this T cell receptor (beta chain) was recorded many times. Antigen specificity is unknown. These data are taken from a study of blood T cells in healthy people across ages. Study outcomes and limitations: Unsorted PBMCs ruled out conclusive naive versus antigen-experienced comparison. In these data, TCR beta diversity tracked strongly with naive T cell percentage.

There were at least 5.5 micrograms of total RNA extracted from every sample. Together with a sample-barcoded 5' primer, a J-beta primer mix was included in a second PCR lasting about 6 to 11 cycles. MiXCR, run by TCRdb on the 5' RACE reads, gives a single entry per CDR3 protein. The data show over 1,500,000 distinct CDR3 sequences, 49% seen once. The CDR3 totals 15 residues. CDR1 is SGHTA, CDR2 FQGNSA, per germline. Trimming cost V 7 bases and J 7 bases, with 20 bases left between them. Sequenced: blood. This TCR was recovered from a woman in her forties in good health. V gene TRBV7-2 combines with J gene TRBJ2-1, with a possible D match to TRBD2 (5 bases). The CDR3 reads CASTIEALALNEQFF. In nucleotides, the CDR3 is TGTGCCAGCACCATAGAAGCCCTAGCCCTTAATGAGCAGTTCTTC.